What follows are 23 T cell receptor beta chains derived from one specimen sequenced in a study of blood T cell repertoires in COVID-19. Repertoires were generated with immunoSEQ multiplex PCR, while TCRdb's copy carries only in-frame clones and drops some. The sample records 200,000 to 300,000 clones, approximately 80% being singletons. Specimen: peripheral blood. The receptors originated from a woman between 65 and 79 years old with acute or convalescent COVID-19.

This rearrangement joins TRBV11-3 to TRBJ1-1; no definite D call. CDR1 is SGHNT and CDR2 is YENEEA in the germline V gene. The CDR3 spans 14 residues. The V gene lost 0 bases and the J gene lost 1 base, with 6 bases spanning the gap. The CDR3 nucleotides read TGTGCCAGCAGCTTAGATGGGCAGAACACTGAAGCTTTCTTT. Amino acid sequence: CASSLDGQNTEAFF.

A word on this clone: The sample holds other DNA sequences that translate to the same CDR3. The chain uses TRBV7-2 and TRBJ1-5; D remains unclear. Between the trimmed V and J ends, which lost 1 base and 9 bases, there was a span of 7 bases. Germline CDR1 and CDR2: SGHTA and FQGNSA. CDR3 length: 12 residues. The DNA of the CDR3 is TGTGCCAGCAGCTTAGAGGCAGGGCCCCAGCATTTT. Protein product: CASSLEAGPQHF.

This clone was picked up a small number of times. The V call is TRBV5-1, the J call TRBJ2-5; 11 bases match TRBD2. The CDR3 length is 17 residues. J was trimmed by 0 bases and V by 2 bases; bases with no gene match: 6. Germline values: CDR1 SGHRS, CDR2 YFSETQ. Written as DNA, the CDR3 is TGCGCCAGCAGCTTTACTAGCGGGGGCTCGTACCAAGAGACCCAGTACTTC. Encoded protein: CASSFTSGGSYQETQYF.

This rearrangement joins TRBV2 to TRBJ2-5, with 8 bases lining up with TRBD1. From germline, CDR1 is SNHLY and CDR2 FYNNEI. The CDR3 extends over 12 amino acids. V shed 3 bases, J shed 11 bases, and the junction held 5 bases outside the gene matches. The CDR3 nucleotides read TGTGCCAGCAGTGAGGACAGGGCCTGGCAGTACTTC. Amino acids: CASSEDRAWQYF.

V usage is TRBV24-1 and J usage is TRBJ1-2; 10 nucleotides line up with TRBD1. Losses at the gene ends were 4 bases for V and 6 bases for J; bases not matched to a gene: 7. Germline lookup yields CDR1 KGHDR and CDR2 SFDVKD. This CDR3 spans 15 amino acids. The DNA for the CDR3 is TGTGCCACCAGTGACAGGACAGGGGGTAAAGATGGCTACACCTTC. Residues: CATSDRTGGKDGYTF.

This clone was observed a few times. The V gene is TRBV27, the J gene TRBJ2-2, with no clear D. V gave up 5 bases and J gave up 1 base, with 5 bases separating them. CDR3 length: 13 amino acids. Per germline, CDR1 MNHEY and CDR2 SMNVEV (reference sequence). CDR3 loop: CASSTWNTGELFF. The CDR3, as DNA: TGTGCCAGCAGTACTTGGAACACCGGGGAGCTGTTTTTT.

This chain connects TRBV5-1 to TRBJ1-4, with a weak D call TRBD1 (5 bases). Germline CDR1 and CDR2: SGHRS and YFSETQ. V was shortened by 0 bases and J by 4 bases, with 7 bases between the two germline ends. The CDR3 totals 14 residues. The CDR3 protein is CASSLERGNEKLFF. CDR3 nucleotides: TGCGCCAGCAGCTTGGAAAGGGGTAATGAAAAACTGTTTTTT.

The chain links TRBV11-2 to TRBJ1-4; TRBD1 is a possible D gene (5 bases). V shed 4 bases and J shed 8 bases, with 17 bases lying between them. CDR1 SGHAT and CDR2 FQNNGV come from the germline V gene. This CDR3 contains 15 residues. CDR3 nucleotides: TGTGCCAGCAGCTCGCAGGGTGCGGGATTGGAAAAACTGTTTTTT. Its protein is CASSSQGAGLEKLFF.

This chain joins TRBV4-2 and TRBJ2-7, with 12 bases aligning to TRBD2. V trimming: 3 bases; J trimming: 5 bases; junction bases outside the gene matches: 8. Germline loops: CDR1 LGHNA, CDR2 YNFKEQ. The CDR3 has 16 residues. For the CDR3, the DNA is TGTGCCAGCAGCCAGGTACTAGCGGGGGGCTTCCACGAGCAGTACTTC. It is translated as CASSQVLAGGFHEQYF.

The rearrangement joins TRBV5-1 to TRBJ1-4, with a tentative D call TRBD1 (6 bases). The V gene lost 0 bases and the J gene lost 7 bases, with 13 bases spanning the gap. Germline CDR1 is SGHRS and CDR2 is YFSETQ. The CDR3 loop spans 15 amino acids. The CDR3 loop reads CASSLATGPSEKLFF. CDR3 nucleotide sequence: TGCGCCAGCAGCTTGGCCACAGGGCCAAGTGAAAAACTGTTTTTT.

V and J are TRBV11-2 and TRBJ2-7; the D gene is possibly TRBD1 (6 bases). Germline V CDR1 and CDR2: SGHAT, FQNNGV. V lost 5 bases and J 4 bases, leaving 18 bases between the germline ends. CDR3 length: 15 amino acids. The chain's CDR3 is CASSHGRGFRYEQYF. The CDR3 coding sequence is TGTGCCAGCAGCCACGGCAGGGGATTTCGGTACGAGCAGTACTTC.

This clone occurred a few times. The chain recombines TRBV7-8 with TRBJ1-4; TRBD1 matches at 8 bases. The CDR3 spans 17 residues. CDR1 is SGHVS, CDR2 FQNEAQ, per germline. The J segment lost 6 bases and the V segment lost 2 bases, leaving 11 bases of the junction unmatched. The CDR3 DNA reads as TGTGCCAGCAGCTTATTAGCGCAGGGGGCGCATTATGAAAAACTGTTTTTT. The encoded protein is CASSLLAQGAHYEKLFF.

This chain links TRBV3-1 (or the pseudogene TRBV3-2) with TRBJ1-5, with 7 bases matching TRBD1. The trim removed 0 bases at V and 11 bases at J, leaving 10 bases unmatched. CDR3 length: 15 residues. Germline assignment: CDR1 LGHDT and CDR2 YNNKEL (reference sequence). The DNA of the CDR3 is TGTGCCAGCAGCCAAGATACGAGGGGGCAAGGGTCCCAGCATTTT. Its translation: CASSQDTRGQGSQHF.

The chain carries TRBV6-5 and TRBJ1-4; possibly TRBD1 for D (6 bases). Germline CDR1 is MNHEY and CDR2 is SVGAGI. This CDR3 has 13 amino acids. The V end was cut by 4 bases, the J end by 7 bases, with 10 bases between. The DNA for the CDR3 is TGTGCCAGCAGTTTTCGACAGGTTGAAAAACTGTTTTTT. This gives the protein CASSFRQVEKLFF.

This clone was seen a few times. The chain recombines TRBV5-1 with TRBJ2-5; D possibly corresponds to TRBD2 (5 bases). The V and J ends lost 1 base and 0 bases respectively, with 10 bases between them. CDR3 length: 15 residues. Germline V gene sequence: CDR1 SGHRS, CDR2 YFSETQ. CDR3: CASSLKPRDQETQYF. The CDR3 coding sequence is TGCGCCAGCAGCTTGAAGCCGAGGGACCAAGAGACCCAGTACTTC. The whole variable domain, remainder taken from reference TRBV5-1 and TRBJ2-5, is KAGVTQTPRYLIKTRGQQVTLSCSPISGHRSVSWYQQTPGQGLQFLFEYFSETQRNKGNFPGRFSGRQFSNSRSEMNVSTLELGDSALYLCASSLKPRDQETQYFGPGTRLLVL.

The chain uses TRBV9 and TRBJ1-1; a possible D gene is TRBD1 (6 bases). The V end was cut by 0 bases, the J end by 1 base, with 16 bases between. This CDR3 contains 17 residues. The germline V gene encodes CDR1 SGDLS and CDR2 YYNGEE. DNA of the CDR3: TGTGCCAGCAGCGTAGAGGGTGGGGACAATAGGAACACTGAAGCTTTCTTT. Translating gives CASSVEGGDNRNTEAFF.

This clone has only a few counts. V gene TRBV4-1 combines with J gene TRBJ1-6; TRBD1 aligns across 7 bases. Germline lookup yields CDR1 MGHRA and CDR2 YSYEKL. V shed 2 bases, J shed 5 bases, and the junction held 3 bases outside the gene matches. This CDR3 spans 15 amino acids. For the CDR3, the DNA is TGCGCCAGCAGCCAACCACAGGGGAATAATTCACCCCTCCACTTT. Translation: CASSQPQGNNSPLHF.

CDR3 protein: CSASQGESNQPQHF. As DNA, the CDR3 is TGCAGTGCTAGTCAGGGGGAAAGCAATCAGCCCCAGCATTTT. The chain couples TRBV20-1 to TRBJ1-5; 7 bases line up with TRBD1. CDR3 length equals 14 residues. The V gene's germline CDR1 is DFQATT and CDR2 SNEGSKA (reference sequence). Losses at the gene ends were 3 bases for V and 1 base for J; bases not matched to a gene: 3.

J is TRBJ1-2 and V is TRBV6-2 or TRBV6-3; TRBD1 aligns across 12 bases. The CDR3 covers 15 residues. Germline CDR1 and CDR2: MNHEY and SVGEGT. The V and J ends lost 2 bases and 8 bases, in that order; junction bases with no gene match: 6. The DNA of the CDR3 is TGTGCCAGCAGTTACCCCGGGACAGGGGGCTTGGGCTACACCTTC. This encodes CASSYPGTGGLGYTF.

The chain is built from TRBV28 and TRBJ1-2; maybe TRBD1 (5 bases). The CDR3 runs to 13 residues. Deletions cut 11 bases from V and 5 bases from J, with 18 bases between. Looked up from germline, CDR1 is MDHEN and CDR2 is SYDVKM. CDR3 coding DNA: TGTGCCGAGTCGGCCAGGGCCTTTTATGGCTACACCTTC. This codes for CAESARAFYGYTF.

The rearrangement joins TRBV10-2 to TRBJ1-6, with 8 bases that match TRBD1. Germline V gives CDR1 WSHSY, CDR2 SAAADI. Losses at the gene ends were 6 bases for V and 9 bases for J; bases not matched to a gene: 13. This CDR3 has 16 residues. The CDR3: CASSPDPGGAGSPLHF. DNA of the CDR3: TGCGCCAGCAGCCCCGACCCAGGGGGCGCGGGTTCACCCCTCCACTTT.

The CDR3 DNA sequence: TGTGCCAGCAGATCCCCAGGTTACGGCTACACCTTC. Translation: CASRSPGYGYTF. This chain joins TRBV6-5 and TRBJ1-2; D uncertain. The CDR3 extends over 12 amino acids. Germline V lookup: CDR1 MNHEY, CDR2 SVGAGI. The ends were cut back, 6 bases at V and 8 bases at J, with 13 bases in the middle.

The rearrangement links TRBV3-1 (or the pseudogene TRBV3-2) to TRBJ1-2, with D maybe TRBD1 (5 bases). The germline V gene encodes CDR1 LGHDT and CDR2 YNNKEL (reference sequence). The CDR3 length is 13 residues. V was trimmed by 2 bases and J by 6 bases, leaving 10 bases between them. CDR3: CASSQNRLNGYTF. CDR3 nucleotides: TGTGCCAGCAGCCAAAACAGGTTAAATGGCTACACCTTC.